The 14 T cell receptor beta chains below were found in one sample sequenced in a study of T cell responses to AZD1222 COVID-19 vaccine. The protocol was immunoSEQ multiplex PCR, while the TCRdb copy is restricted to in-frame clones and leaves out a portion. The sample holds roughly 80,000 clones, about 87% seen once. Sample: peripheral blood, taken on day 0 of AZD1222 vaccination. These receptors all come from an adult in good health.

J is TRBJ2-7 and V is TRBV7-9; D tentatively fits TRBD1 or TRBD2 (5 bases each). CDR3 size: 16 residues. Germline values: CDR1 SEHNR, CDR2 FQNEAQ (reference sequence). Trimming took off 6 bases at V and 2 bases at J, with 20 bases between the two ends. CDR3 sequence: CASSSGPGRRTYEQYF. The CDR3 DNA sequence: TGTGCCAGCAGTTCTGGGCCGGGGCGGCGGACCTACGAGCAGTACTTC.

This chain links TRBV7-9 with TRBJ2-3; 9 nucleotides agree with TRBD2. The CDR3 runs to 17 residues. The junction had 17 bases not matched to a gene; V was cut back by 4 bases and J by 9 bases. The germline gives CDR1 SEHNR, CDR2 FQNEAQ (reference sequence). CDR3 loop: CASSSFTAGGATVTQYF. DNA for the CDR3: TGTGCCAGCAGCTCGTTCACTGCGGGGGGGGCGACGGTCACGCAGTATTTT.

The chain is built from TRBV19 and TRBJ1-5; 10 bases match TRBD1. V was clipped by 6 bases and J by 8 bases; unmatched bases: 13. CDR1 and CDR2 (germline): LNHDA, SQIVND (reference sequence). This CDR3 is built from 16 residues. CDR3 sequence (DNA): TGTGCCAGTAGACAGAGACGGACAGGGGGTATTAAGCCCCAGCATTTT. Protein sequence: CASRQRRTGGIKPQHF.

The V gene is TRBV23-1, the J gene TRBJ2-5; D call uncertain. TRBV23-1 is placed among ORFs of uncertain function. CDR3 length equals 14 residues. V lost 4 bases and J 5 bases, leaving 14 bases between the germline ends. The CDR3 here is CASSLLTLPETQYF. The CDR3 DNA reads TGCGCCAGCAGTCTGTTGACTTTACCGGAGACCCAGTACTTC.

J is TRBJ2-6 and V is TRBV3-1 (or the pseudogene TRBV3-2); D unresolved. The V gene lost 1 base and the J gene lost 4 bases, with 2 bases spanning the gap. The CDR3 is 13 amino acids. Germline CDR1 and CDR2: LGHDT and YNNKEL (reference sequence). This CDR3 reads CASSQAGANVLTF. CDR3 DNA: TGTGCCAGCAGCCAAGCAGGGGCCAACGTCCTGACTTTC.

This chain links TRBV12-3 or TRBV12-4 with TRBJ2-7; D is perhaps TRBD1 (6 bases). V shed 5 bases and J shed 6 bases, with 11 bases lying between them. This CDR3 comprises 12 residues. The CDR3 here is CASSSTGTEQYF. CDR3 nucleotides: TGTGCCAGCAGTAGCACAGGGACCGAGCAGTACTTC.

The chain uses TRBV19 and TRBJ1-1; 8 positions match TRBD1. Germline CDR1 is LNHDA and CDR2 is SQIVND (reference sequence). V was pared by 3 bases and J by 1 base, with 10 bases of the junction left unmatched. The CDR3 is 17 amino acids. The CDR3 DNA reads as TGTGCCAGTAGTATCACCATGAGTCAGGGGGCGAACACTGAAGCTTTCTTT. Translated: CASSITMSQGANTEAFF.

The V call is TRBV30, the J call TRBJ1-5; D gene ambiguous. V lost 2 bases, J lost 1 base, and 12 bases lay in between. Germline values: CDR1 GTSNPN, CDR2 SVGIG (reference sequence). This CDR3 has 15 residues. The CDR3 spells CAWSLGEWSNQPQHF. The CDR3 DNA follows: TGTGCCTGGAGTTTAGGAGAATGGAGCAATCAGCCCCAGCATTTT.

The gene calls are TRBV15 and TRBJ2-5; unclear D gene. V lost 0 bases and J 5 bases, leaving 16 bases between the germline ends. The CDR3 spans 16 residues. The germline CDR1 and CDR2 sequences are LNHNV and YYDKDF (reference sequence). The CDR3 DNA reads as TGTGCCACCAGCAGAGACCGATTAATTCTGCGGGAGACCCAGTACTTC. It yields the protein CATSRDRLILRETQYF.

The chain carries TRBV5-1 and TRBJ1-1; D is undetermined. Trimming left V 0 bases short and J 0 bases short, with 9 bases between. Looked up from germline, CDR1 is SGHRS and CDR2 is YFSETQ. CDR3 length: 15 amino acids. The chain's CDR3 is CASSLATALNTEAFF. CDR3 sequence (DNA): TGCGCCAGCAGCTTGGCAACGGCCTTGAACACTGAAGCTTTCTTT.

This rearrangement joins TRBV7-2 to TRBJ1-3, with a weak D call TRBD1 (5 bases). The CDR3 contains 14 residues. The germline V gene has CDR1 SGHTA and CDR2 FQGNSA. V lost 7 bases and J lost 0, with 10 bases in between. For the CDR3, the DNA is TGTGCCAGCAACCCGGGGGGCTCTGGAAACACCATATATTTT. Translation gives CASNPGGSGNTIYF.

In its sample, this clone was seen a few times. The rearrangement joins TRBV5-6 to TRBJ2-7; D call uncertain. Germline CDR1 reads SGHDT; CDR2 reads YYEEEE. The CDR3 length is 13 residues. With 0 bases removed from V and 3 bases from J, the gap between germline ends came to 7 bases. This CDR3 is CASSLGPDYEQYF. CDR3 sequence (DNA): TGTGCCAGCAGCTTGGGACCCGACTACGAGCAGTACTTC.

The V gene is TRBV7-2, the J gene TRBJ1-2; D gene uncertain. Germline V gene data show CDR1 as SGHTA and CDR2 as FQGNSA. The CDR3 consists of 12 residues. V lost 4 bases and J lost 1, with 4 bases in between. The chain's CDR3 is CASSSNNYGYTF. The CDR3 DNA is TGTGCCAGCAGCTCCAATAACTATGGCTACACCTTC.

The chain links TRBV9 to TRBJ2-3; 9 nucleotides agree with TRBD2. The CDR3 length is 16 residues. The germline V gene encodes CDR1 SGDLS and CDR2 YYNGEE. The J segment lost 2 bases and the V segment lost 0 bases, leaving 4 bases of the junction unmatched. The CDR3 sequence is CASSVASGGPTDTQYF. The CDR3, as DNA: TGTGCCAGCAGCGTAGCAAGCGGGGGGCCCACAGATACGCAGTATTTT.